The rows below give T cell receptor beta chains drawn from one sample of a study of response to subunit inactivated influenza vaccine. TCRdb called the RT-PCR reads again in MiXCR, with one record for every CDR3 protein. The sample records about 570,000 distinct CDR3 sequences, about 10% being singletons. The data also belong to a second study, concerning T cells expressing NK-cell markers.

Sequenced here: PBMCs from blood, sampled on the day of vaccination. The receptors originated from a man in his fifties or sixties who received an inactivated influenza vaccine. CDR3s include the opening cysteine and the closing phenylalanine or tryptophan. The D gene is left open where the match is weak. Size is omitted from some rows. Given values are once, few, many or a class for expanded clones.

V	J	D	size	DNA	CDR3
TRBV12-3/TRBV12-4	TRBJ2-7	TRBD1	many	TGTGCCAGCAGTCCTCGGGGCAGGGGGTTCTACGAGCAGTACTTC	CASSPRGRGFYEQYF
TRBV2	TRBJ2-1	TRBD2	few	TGTGCCGGAGGGACTAGCGGGAGATCCTACAATGAGCAGTTCTTC	CAGGTSGRSYNEQFF
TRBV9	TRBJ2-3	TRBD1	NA	TGTGCCAGCAGCGTCGACCGGGACAGGGGAATTAAGTATTTT	CASSVDRDRGIKYF
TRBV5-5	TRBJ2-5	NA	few	TGTGCCAGCAGTGGGACTGCGGGAGAGACCCAGTACTTC	CASSGTAGETQYF
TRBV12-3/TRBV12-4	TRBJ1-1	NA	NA	TGTGCCAGCAGTTTTCTTACGAGGGGAAACACTGAAGCTTTCTTT	CASSFLTRGNTEAFF
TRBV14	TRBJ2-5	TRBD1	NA	TGTGCCAGCAGCCTTTGGGGGACAGGACAAGAGACCCAGTACTTC	CASSLWGTGQETQYF
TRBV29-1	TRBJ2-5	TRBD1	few	TGCAGCGTGGACAGGGGTGGGCAGACCCAGTACTTC	CSVDRGGQTQYF
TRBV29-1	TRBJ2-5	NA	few	TGCAGCGTGCGCGGGATCATGGTGAACACCCAGTACTTC	CSVRGIMVNTQYF
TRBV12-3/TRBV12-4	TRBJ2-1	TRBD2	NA	TGTGCCAGCAGACGTAGCGGGCACTTCTACAATGAGCAGTTCTTC	CASRRSGHFYNEQFF
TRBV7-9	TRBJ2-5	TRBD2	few	TGTGCCAGCAGCCCTCGAGAGGGGCGGGGGCAAGAGACCCAGTACTTC	CASSPREGRGQETQYF
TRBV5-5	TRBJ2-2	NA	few	TGTGCCAGCAGCTTGGACGGGGCGTCTGTCGGGGAGCTGTTTTTT	CASSLDGASVGELFF
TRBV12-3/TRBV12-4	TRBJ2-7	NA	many	TGTGCCAGCAGTGCCGGGACACCAACCTACGAGCAGTACTTC	CASSAGTPTYEQYF
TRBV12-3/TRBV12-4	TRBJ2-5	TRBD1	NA	TGTGCCAGCAGGAGGACAGGAACAGAGACCCAGTACTTC	CASRRTGTETQYF
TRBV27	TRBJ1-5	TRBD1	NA	TGTGCCAGCAGTCCAACGGACAGGGGGCCGAATCAGCCCCAGCATTTT	CASSPTDRGPNQPQHF
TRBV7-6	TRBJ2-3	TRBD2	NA	TGTGCCAGCAGCCTCCTCAATAGCGGGGAGATTGGAGATACGCAGTATTTT	CASSLLNSGEIGDTQYF
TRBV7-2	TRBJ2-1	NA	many	TGTGCCAGCAGGGAGTACAATGAGCAGTTCTTC	CASREYNEQFF
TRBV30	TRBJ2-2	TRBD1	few	TGTGCCTGGAGTGTACTCAGGGGGCGGACCGGGGAGCTGTTTTTT	CAWSVLRGRTGELFF
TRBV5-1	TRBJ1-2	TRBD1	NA	TGCGCCAGCAGCTTACCGGACAGGACTGATGGCTACACCTTC	CASSLPDRTDGYTF
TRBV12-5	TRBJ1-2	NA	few	TGTGCTAGTGGTTTGGATAGCAGGGTCGGCTACACCTTC	CASGLDSRVGYTF
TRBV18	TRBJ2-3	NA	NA	TGTGCCAGCTCACCACTAGTCCGAGACCCTGGGGATACGCAGTATTTT	CASSPLVRDPGDTQYF
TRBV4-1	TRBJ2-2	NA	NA	TGCGCCAGCAGCCAAGAATCTCTAGTTACCGGGGAGCTGTTTTTT	CASSQESLVTGELFF
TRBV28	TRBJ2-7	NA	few	TGTGCCAGCAGCCCCCCCCGTGTCGACGGCTCCTACGAGCAGTACTTC	CASSPPRVDGSYEQYF
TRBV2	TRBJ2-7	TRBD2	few	TGTGCCAGCAGGAAAGGGACTAGCGCTATCTACGAGCAGTACTTC	CASRKGTSAIYEQYF
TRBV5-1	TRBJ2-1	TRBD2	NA	TGCGCCAGCAGCTTTGGCGGACTAGCTACCTACAATGAGCAGTTCTTC	CASSFGGLATYNEQFF
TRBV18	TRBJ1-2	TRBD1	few	TGTGCCAGCTCAATACAGGGGGCAGAAGGCTACACCTTC	CASSIQGAEGYTF
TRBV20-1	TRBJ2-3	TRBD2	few	TGCAGTGCTAGAGATATGAAGCGGGGGGGCCTGACGGATACGCAGTATTTT	CSARDMKRGGLTDTQYF
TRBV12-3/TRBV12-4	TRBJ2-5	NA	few	TGTGCCAGCAGTTTCTCTTACAGGACTCAAGAGACCCAGTACTTC	CASSFSYRTQETQYF
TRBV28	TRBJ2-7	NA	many	TGTGCCAGCAGCACGGGACAAAACTACGAGCAGTACTTC	CASSTGQNYEQYF